This TCR beta chain stems from a study of Ad26.COV2.S vaccination and SARS-CoV-2 variants. Study-wide context: The COV1001 Ad26.COV2.S trial arm included the donor. Study-wide points: In vaccinated individuals, spike-specific CD8+ and CD4+ T cell responses reportedly displayed substantial breadth. Those who received the vaccine showed greater spike-specific TCR breadth than those given placebo.

V was cut by 5 bases and J by 3 bases, with 17 bases left in between. There are 15 residues in the CDR3. Germline CDR1 reads LNHDA; CDR2 reads SQIVND (reference sequence). This sample's treatment: roughly 19 received Ad26.COV2.S at low or high dose, single or two shots; about 5 received placebo; per-sample allocation not given. Specimen acquisition occurred on day 63 following the initial vaccine or placebo injection. Assay used: immunoSEQ multiplex PCR; TCRdb lists only in-frame clones, some missing. Of some 460,000 clones in the sample, about 89% were seen once. The count of this clone is one. Its antigen remains unknown.

This chain connects TRBV19 to TRBJ2-7, with D possibly being TRBD1 or TRBD2 (5 bases each). The receptor comes from a person between 18 and 59 years old who received the Ad26.COV2.S COVID-19 vaccine or a placebo. Sequenced here: peripheral blood, sampled in a trial of Ad26.COV2.S vaccine versus placebo. CDR3 coding DNA: TGTGCCAGTAGTCCTACCCGGGACGGCGTCTACGAGCAGTACTTC. Amino acid sequence: CASSPTRDGVYEQYF.